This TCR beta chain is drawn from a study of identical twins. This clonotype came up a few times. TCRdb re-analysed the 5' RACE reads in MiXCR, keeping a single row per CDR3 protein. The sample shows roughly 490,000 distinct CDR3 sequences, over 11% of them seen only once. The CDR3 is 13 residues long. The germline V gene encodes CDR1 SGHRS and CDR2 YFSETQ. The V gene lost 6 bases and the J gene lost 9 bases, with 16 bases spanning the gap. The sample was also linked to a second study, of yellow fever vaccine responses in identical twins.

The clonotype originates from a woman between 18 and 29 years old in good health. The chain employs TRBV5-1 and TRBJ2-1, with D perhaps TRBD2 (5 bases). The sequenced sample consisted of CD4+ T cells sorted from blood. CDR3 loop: CASTLLENGEQFF. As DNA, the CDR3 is TGCGCCAGCACCCTACTAGAGAACGGTGAGCAGTTCTTC.